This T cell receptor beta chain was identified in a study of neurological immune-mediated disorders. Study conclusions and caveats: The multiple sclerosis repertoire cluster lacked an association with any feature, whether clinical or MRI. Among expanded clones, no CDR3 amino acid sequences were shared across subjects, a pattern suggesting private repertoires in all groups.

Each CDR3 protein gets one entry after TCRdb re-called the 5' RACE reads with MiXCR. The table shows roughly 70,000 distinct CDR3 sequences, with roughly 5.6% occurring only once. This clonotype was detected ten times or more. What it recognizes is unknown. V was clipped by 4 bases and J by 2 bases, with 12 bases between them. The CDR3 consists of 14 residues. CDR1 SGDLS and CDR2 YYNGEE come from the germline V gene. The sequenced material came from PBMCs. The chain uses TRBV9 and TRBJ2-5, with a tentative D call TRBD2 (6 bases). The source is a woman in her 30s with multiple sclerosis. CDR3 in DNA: TGTGCCAGCAGCATCCAGGAGGGACAAGAGACCCAGTACTTC. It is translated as CASSIQEGQETQYF.